This T cell receptor (beta chain) was recorded in a study of T cell responses to AZD1222 COVID-19 vaccine. V lost 0 bases and J 3 bases, leaving 5 bases between the germline ends. Germline V gene sequence: CDR1 GTSNPN, CDR2 SVGIG (reference sequence). This CDR3 comprises 12 residues. Data came from immunoSEQ multiplex PCR; TCRdb stores just in-frame clones and leaves some out. The sample consists of about 120,000 clones, roughly 93% of them appearing once. This specimen consisted of peripheral blood, obtained on day 0 of AZD1222 vaccination. The genes are TRBV30 and TRBJ2-5; a possible D gene is TRBD1 (5 bases). The TCR originated in an adult in good health. The CDR3 sequence: CAWSVQEETQYF. The CDR3 nucleotides are TGTGCCTGGAGTGTACAGGAAGAGACCCAGTACTTC.